This T cell receptor (beta chain) derives from a study of blood T cell repertoires in COVID-19. As for the study in general: COVID-19 samples from acute and convalescent phases originated in the United States, Italy and Spain.

Sequencing used immunoSEQ multiplex PCR; TCRdb keeps in-frame clones, though not all of them. The sample has some 270,000 clones; about 82% are singletons. Seattle enrolled patients during active infection and tracked them longitudinally. The CDR3 extends over 15 amino acids. The germline V and J ends were trimmed by 3 bases and 4 bases, with 16 bases remaining between them. Germline CDR1 and CDR2: SGDLS and YYNGEE. The clonotype comes from a woman over 75 with COVID-19, enrolled during active disease. This chain joins TRBV9 and TRBJ1-2; tentatively, D is TRBD1 (6 bases). The sequenced material came from peripheral blood. The CDR3 coding sequence is TGTGCCAGCAGCGCACAGGGTCGGCCTCTCTATGGCTACACCTTC. It yields the protein CASSAQGRPLYGYTF.